The clone carrying this T cell receptor beta chain was recorded a few times. Its target is not known. This sample is drawn from a study of beta chain features in type 1 diabetes. Across the study: Healthy donors and patients showed comparable age, gender and cell yields. Under 110,000,000 sorted cells were examined across all samples.

The CDR3 is 16 amino acids. Germline V gene sequence: CDR1 MGHRA, CDR2 YSYEKL. Trimming stripped 1 base from V and 4 bases from J, with 13 bases between. Using CD45RO/CCR7/CD25/CD127/CD95/CD27, CD4+ naive, central memory, regulatory and stem cell-like memory cells were sorted. Since all of the isolated RNA was reverse transcribed, expressed TCRB transcripts were what got sequenced. Generated by immunoSEQ multiplex PCR, the TCRdb table keeps only in-frame clones and is missing some. The profile shows nearly 700,000 clones, around 15% of them singletons. Study-level points and caveats: Moderate yet significant TCRB CDR3 shortening was seen in Type 1 diabetes patients in all four CD4+ subsets.

This sequence joins TRBV4-1 and TRBJ1-4; D is uncertain. Sequencing was carried out using naive CD4+ T cells from blood. This TCR was sampled from a man between 18 and 29 years old with type 1 diabetes. CDR3 nucleotide sequence: TGCGCCAGCAGCCAAGTCGAGGTAGATTTTAATGAAAAACTGTTTTTT. It encodes CASSQVEVDFNEKLFF.